Here is one TCR beta chain with its context. This receptor's antigen is unknown. No base-level quality is on record; no much larger clone is a single base apart. Sequencing instrument: Illumina HiSeq 2000. Multiplex PCR amplification was used to generate the TCR beta chain libraries. The amplified TCR beta chain products were analyzed by high-throughput sequencing. The public reads were reanalyzed by TCRdb: fastp trimming at Q25, MiXCR alignment, in-frame beta chains only. Every CDR3 protein is listed once, alongside the most common genes and DNA of its rows. The sample includes 290,000 or so distinct CDR3 sequences, with 30% to 35% observed a single time. The ten largest clones take up 1.1% of the sample. The lymph node samples were taken from the axillary draining lymph nodes of breast cancer patients. The data were taken from a study of breast tumors, draining lymph nodes, adjacent tissues (TCRdb year 2016). Regarding the research as a whole: Breast cancer patients provided tumor, adjacent nontumor tissue and axillary lymph nodes, and the study compared the TCR beta repertoires across these three sources. In human breast cancer, the study set out to evaluate how tumor, surrounding tissue and draining lymph node repertoires relate to one another and whether T cells may move between these sites.

General conclusions and limits of the study: The conclusion that tumor T cells originate in lymph nodes was presented as consistent with a hypothesis rather than as directly demonstrated. In luminal-like breast cancer, tumor and nontumor tissue repertoires resembled each other significantly more than in basal-like breast cancer. Tumors showed preferential V and J gene usage, and their T-cell repertoire diversity fell below that of lymph nodes yet above that of nontumor tissue. The data were considered consistent with the idea that most tumor T cells come from the lymph node and then expand in tumor tissue.

Counted from cysteine to phenylalanine, this CDR3 has 14 amino acids. Left in the record is the CDR3 DNA by itself, 42 bases read in frame from the first base. CDR1 and CDR2 are read off the germline V gene as SGHTA and FQGNSA. Ends trimmed: V by 6 bases, J by 8 bases; bases unmatched to a gene: 9. The TCR comes from a female donor with breast cancer. Some clones in this sample may be carry-over from other donors' samples. Sequenced material: axillary lymph node tissue. The chain uses TRBV7-2 and TRBJ2-1; TRBD2 lines up with 8 middle nucleotides. The sequenced DNA: TGTGCCAGCAGTCTTCGGGAGGGTAGGGATGAGCAGTTCTTC. This sequence encodes CASSLREGRDEQFF.